Below, one T cell receptor (beta chain) is given with its context. The CDR3 covers 15 residues. Trimming took 3 bases from V and 0 from J, leaving 9 bases between them. CDR1 is MDHEN, CDR2 SYDVKM, per germline. This sample stems from a study of OX40 agonist ivuxolimab in advanced cancers. Study at large: Patients' therapy was ivuxolimab, an antibody that acts as an agonist of OX40 (CD134). The patients received ivuxolimab by intravenous route every 2 weeks at 0.01 to 10 mg/kg. Checkpoint inhibitors had been given previously to roughly 36% of patients.

This table comes from immunoSEQ multiplex PCR, and its TCRdb copy is limited to in-frame clones, with some not included. The top ten clones hold 2% to 2.5% of a sample with just over 50,000 clones, around 82% of them seen once. V usage is TRBV28 and J usage is TRBJ1-3; D remains unclear. Sequencing was performed on CD4+ or CD8+ T cells sorted from blood, taken in a trial of the OX40 agonist ivuxolimab. This TCR came from an adult with an advanced solid tumor such as melanoma, head and neck, liver or kidney cancer. The CDR3 protein is CASSLAPVSGNTIYF. As DNA, the CDR3 is TGTGCCAGCAGTTTGGCGCCGGTCTCTGGAAACACCATATATTTT.